Shown below are 30 T cell receptor beta chains from a single sample sequenced in a study of breast tumors, draining lymph nodes, adjacent tissues (dated by TCRdb to about 2016). The library was built by means of multiplex PCR. The instrument was an Illumina HiSeq 2000. The public reads were reprocessed in TCRdb via fastp at Q25 and MiXCR, keeping in-frame beta chains. Every CDR3 protein is listed once, alongside the most common genes and DNA of its rows. In this sample the table shows fewer than 250,000 distinct CDR3 sequences, approximately 29% of which occur a single time. Of the sample, around 1.5% is held by the ten largest clones. Lymph node samples were obtained from the axillary draining lymph nodes of breast cancer patients. Sequenced sample: axillary lymph node tissue. The receptors come from a female donor with breast cancer. Some clones in this sample may be carry-over from other donors' samples.

This clonotype came up many times. The V call is TRBV6-5, the J call TRBJ2-2; D gene uncertain. Germline V gene sequence: CDR1 MNHEY, CDR2 SVGAGI. V lost 6 bases and J lost 8, with 7 bases in between. The CDR3 is 11 residues long. Here the CDR3 reads CASRNLGELFF. DNA of the CDR3: TGTGCCAGCAGGAATTTGGGGGAGCTGTTTTTT.

This clonotype was counted ten times or more. The chain has TRBV12-3 or TRBV12-4 and TRBJ2-5; TRBD1 is a possible D gene (5 bases). Trimming left V 7 bases short and J 2 bases short, with 14 bases between. This CDR3 region has 14 residues. The CDR3 spells CASTSGLGQETQYF. DNA for the CDR3: TGTGCCAGCACCTCAGGGCTAGGACAAGAGACCCAGTACTTC.

This clonotype appeared many times. The chain joins TRBV4-1 to TRBJ2-5; the D gene is possibly TRBD1 (6 bases). The CDR3 has 17 amino acids. Germline V gives CDR1 MGHRA, CDR2 YSYEKL. Trimming took 0 bases from V and 1 from J, leaving 15 bases between them. The chain's CDR3 is CASSQDGTSRVQETQYF. For the CDR3, the DNA is TGCGCCAGCAGCCAAGACGGGACATCTAGGGTCCAAGAGACCCAGTACTTC.

This clonotype was picked up many times. This chain connects TRBV6-5 to TRBJ2-7, with TRBD2 matching over 7 bases. The CDR3 extends over 15 amino acids. Germline V gene sequence: CDR1 MNHEY, CDR2 SVGAGI. V lost 6 bases and J lost 2; bases outside the gene matches: 10. CDR3 sequence: CASRGGGRMAYEQYF. The CDR3 DNA follows: TGTGCCAGCAGGGGAGGCGGGAGAATGGCCTACGAGCAGTACTTC.

This chain uses TRBV10-1 with TRBJ2-3, with 14 bases that match TRBD2. Germline CDR1 is WNHNN and CDR2 is SYGVQD (reference sequence). Unmatched junction bases numbered 8, after V lost 6 bases and J lost 6 bases. The CDR3 spans 16 residues. The CDR3 DNA follows: TGCGCCAGCAGCCCTGGGACTAGCGGGAGCAGGGATACGCAGTATTTT. Translation: CASSPGTSGSRDTQYF.

Turning to this clonotype: One end of the junction is discordant with germline, which a read error may explain. The V gene is TRBV2, the J gene TRBJ2-7, with D uncertain. The CDR3 has 13 amino acids. In germline, CDR1 is SNHLY, CDR2 FYNNEI. The CDR3 region has the DNA TGTGCCAGCAGTGAGCCCTTCGCCTACGAGCCGTACTTC. This sequence encodes CASSEPFAYEPYF. Full variable domain (rest looked up from reference TRBV2 and TRBJ2-7): EPEVTQTPSHQVTQMGQEVILRCVPISNHLYFYWYRQILGQKVEFLVSFYNNEISEKSEIFDDQFSVERPDGSNFTLKIRSTKLEDSAMYFCASSEPFAYEPYFGPGTRLTVT.

This chain connects TRBV7-6 to TRBJ1-4, with a tentative D call TRBD1 (5 bases). V was clipped by 5 bases and J by 10 bases, with 11 bases between them. Looked up from germline, CDR1 is SGHVS and CDR2 is FNYEAQ. This CDR3 has 12 residues. CDR3 sequence: CASSITGGKLFF. CDR3 coding DNA: TGTGCCAGCAGCATAACCGGGGGAAAACTGTTTTTT.

This clonotype has at least ten counts. The V call is TRBV6-1, the J call TRBJ1-3; TRBD1 matches at 8 bases. This CDR3 has 19 amino acids. Germline lookup yields CDR1 MNHNS and CDR2 SASEGT. V dropped 7 bases and J dropped 1; count of bases not matched to a gene: 18. The CDR3 protein is CASIKRGTRGRQSGNTIYF. The CDR3 nucleotides are TGTGCCAGCATTAAGCGGGGAACCAGGGGGCGGCAATCTGGAAACACCATATATTTT.

A note on this clonotype: This may be a read error: a much more frequent sequence differs by one nucleotide. CDR3 region: CASSHGQGGYEQYF. The CDR3 bases are TGTGCCAGCAGTCATGGGCAGGGCGGCTACGAGCAGTACTTC. The chain has TRBV6-5 and TRBJ2-7, with a tentative D call TRBD1 (5 bases). In germline, CDR1 is MNHEY, CDR2 SVGAGI. V was trimmed by 5 bases and J by 3 bases, leaving 14 bases between them. The CDR3 sequence is 14 residues long.

As regards this clonotype: A read error may explain this, as a much larger clone is one base away. It is likely a read error, because the conserved phenylalanine at the end of the CDR3 is missing. The V and J genes are TRBV2 and TRBJ2-5; possibly TRBD1 for D (6 bases). Germline V lookup: CDR1 SNHLY, CDR2 FYNNEI. The V end was cut by 6 bases, the J end by 5 bases, with 19 bases between. CDR3 length: 15 residues. Written as DNA, the CDR3 is TGTGCCAGCAGGTACCTGGGCAGGGGATTGGAGACCCAGTACCTC. It yields the protein CASRYLGRGLETQYL.

This clonotype was counted many times. The CDR3 nucleotides are TGTGCCAGCAGTTTAGGGGGGGCAGGCGTCTACGAGCAGTACTTC. Its translation is CASSLGGAGVYEQYF. V is TRBV12-3 or TRBV12-4 and J is TRBJ2-7; D may correspond to TRBD1 or TRBD2 (6 bases each). The CDR3 is 15 amino acids. Deletions cut 1 base from V and 3 bases from J, with 13 bases between.

This clonotype turned up a few times. A much larger clone is a single base away; this may be a read error. This rearrangement joins TRBV20-1 to TRBJ2-7; D may be TRBD2 (6 bases). Germline V gene lookup returns CDR1 DFQATT and CDR2 SNEGSKA (reference sequence). This CDR3 comprises 14 residues. With 1 base removed from V and 6 bases from J, the gap between germline ends came to 16 bases. This CDR3 is CSARARDSPSEQYF. The CDR3 region has the DNA TGCAGTGCTAGAGCCCGGGACTCCCCCTCCGAGCAGTACTTC.

This clonotype was found many times. The chain has TRBV3-1 and TRBJ2-3; unclear D gene. The CDR3 spans 13 residues. CDR1 LGHDT and CDR2 YNNKEL come from the germline V gene (reference sequence). The V and J ends lost 4 bases and 5 bases respectively, with 10 bases between them. The CDR3 coding sequence is TGTGCCAGCAGCCGCGTCTATAAAGATACGCAGTATTTT. Translation gives CASSRVYKDTQYF.

V and J are TRBV29-1 and TRBJ1-1; a possible D gene is TRBD1 (5 bases). V lost 6 bases to trimming and J lost 0 bases, with 14 bases between them. The CDR3 loop spans 14 amino acids. Germline CDR1 reads SQVTM; CDR2 reads ANQGSEA. Here the CDR3 reads CSVSGLNMNTEAFF. CDR3 in DNA: TGCAGCGTGTCAGGGCTGAACATGAACACTGAAGCTTTCTTT.

V is TRBV24-1 and J is TRBJ1-6, with 9 nucleotides matching TRBD1. With V trimmed by 6 bases and J by 9 bases, 5 bases remained unmatched. Germline V lookup: CDR1 KGHDR, CDR2 SFDVKD. This CDR3 is 14 amino acids long. CDR3 in amino acids: CATSRTGVISPLHF. The CDR3 DNA sequence: TGTGCCACCAGTCGGACAGGGGTAATTTCACCCCTCCACTTT.

This clonotype was detected only once. The chain uses TRBV3-1 and TRBJ2-5, with D tentatively TRBD2 (5 bases). The CDR3 is made up of 16 amino acids. The germline CDR1 and CDR2 sequences are LGHDT and YNNKEL (reference sequence). Deletions cut 1 base from V and 2 bases from J, with 14 bases between. The CDR3: CASSQGYGNTQETQYF. CDR3 nucleotides: TGTGCCAGCAGCCAAGGGTACGGGAATACGCAAGAGACCCAGTACTTC.

This clonotype was seen many times. The chain employs TRBV4-1 and TRBJ2-7; the match to TRBD1 covers 11 bases. V dropped 4 bases and J dropped 1; count of bases not matched to a gene: 3. This CDR3 is 15 amino acids long. CDR1 and CDR2 from the germline V gene are MGHRA and YSYEKL. The CDR3 is CASSPGQGASYEQYF. DNA for the CDR3: TGCGCCAGCAGCCCCGGACAGGGGGCTTCCTACGAGCAGTACTTC.

This clonotype was detected once. V and J are TRBV20-1 and TRBJ1-2; the D gene is possibly TRBD1 (6 bases). Germline-derived CDR1 and CDR2 are DFQATT and SNEGSKA (reference sequence). V was trimmed by 0 bases and J by 10 bases, leaving 24 bases between them. The CDR3 length is 16 residues. For the CDR3, the DNA is TGCAGTGCTAGAGATCCAGGGAGGGGGGCACCCTCGCCCTACACCTTC. This translates into CSARDPGRGAPSPYTF.

On this clonotype itself: A much larger clone is a single base away; this may be a read error. The chain joins TRBV6-5 to TRBJ2-7; 12 bases fit TRBD2. With 6 bases clipped from V and 5 bases from J, the junction kept 8 bases outside the gene matches. The CDR3 runs to 15 residues. Per germline, CDR1 MNHEY and CDR2 SVGAGI. The CDR3 DNA reads as TGTGCCAGCAGGCGACTAGCGGGAGAAGTCCACGAGCAGTACTTC. Its translation: CASRRLAGEVHEQYF.

The chain couples TRBV2 to TRBJ2-3; 13 bases agree with TRBD2. From germline, CDR1 is SNHLY and CDR2 FYNNEI. CDR3 length: 15 residues. V shed 6 bases and J 9 bases; nucleotides not matched to a gene: 9. DNA for the CDR3: TGTGCCAGCAGCCGACGGACTAGCGGGAGAAAAACGCAGTATTTT. Translation: CASSRRTSGRKTQYF.

The genes are TRBV5-4 and TRBJ2-7; D is ambiguous. Germline V gene data show CDR1 as SGHNT and CDR2 as YYREEE (reference sequence). The CDR3 has 14 amino acids. V lost 10 bases, J lost 0 bases, and 17 bases lay in between. CDR3 bases: TGTGCCGGCACCAACAGAGCCCCCTCCTACGAGCAGTACTTC. It specifies CAGTNRAPSYEQYF.

This chain links TRBV20-1 with TRBJ2-5; perhaps D is TRBD1 or TRBD2 (6 bases each). From germline, CDR1 is DFQATT and CDR2 SNEGSKA (reference sequence). The length of the CDR3 is 15 residues. V gave up 6 bases and J gave up 4 bases, with 21 bases separating them. The CDR3 protein is CSAPTGARPRETQYF. The CDR3 DNA is TGCAGTGCCCCTACGGGGGCCAGGCCGAGAGAGACCCAGTACTTC.

This chain connects TRBV3-1 to TRBJ2-3, with 11 bases that match TRBD2. The CDR3 covers 17 residues. V gave up 3 bases and J gave up 1 base; unmatched junction bases: 6. Germline lookup yields CDR1 LGHDT and CDR2 YNNKEL (reference sequence). The CDR3 coding sequence is TGTGCCAGCAGCCAGAAGACTAGCGGGATAGGCACAGATACGCAGTATTTT. Amino acid sequence: CASSQKTSGIGTDTQYF.

The J gene is TRBJ2-2, the V gene TRBV24-1; 9 bases are a match to TRBD2. The V gene's germline CDR1 is KGHDR and CDR2 SFDVKD. The CDR3 length is 19 residues. Trimming cost V 0 bases and J 4 bases; bases outside gene matches: 11. CDR3 DNA: TGTGCCACCAGTGATTTGAATAGGAGGCTAGCGGGACCCACCGGGGAGCTGTTTTTT. It translates to CATSDLNRRLAGPTGELFF.

This clonotype was detected ten times or more. The gene calls are TRBV2 and TRBJ2-3; 14 bases match TRBD2. Germline values: CDR1 SNHLY, CDR2 FYNNEI. Germline trimming cut 5 bases from V and 6 bases from J; bases unmatched to any gene: 7. There are 16 residues in the CDR3. The CDR3 spells CASSPGLAGEGDTQYF. The CDR3 DNA reads TGTGCCAGCAGTCCGGGACTAGCGGGAGAGGGGGATACGCAGTATTTT.

Only a few counts were recorded for this clonotype. Being one base from a much bigger clone, this may be a read error. This rearrangement joins TRBV5-6 to TRBJ2-1; no clear D gene. Germline loops: CDR1 SGHDT, CDR2 YYEEEE. Trimming left V 5 bases short and J 8 bases short, with 14 bases between. The CDR3 runs 13 residues. The CDR3 region has the DNA TGTGCCAGCAGTCCCATTGACGCGGATGAGCAGTTCTTC. It codes for CASSPIDADEQFF.

In this sample, this clonotype turned up many times. The chain carries TRBV4-2 and TRBJ2-1; the match to TRBD2 covers 11 bases. Per germline, CDR1 LGHNA and CDR2 YNFKEQ. CDR3 length: 17 amino acids. V shed 1 base, J shed 4 bases, and the junction held 6 bases outside the gene matches. The CDR3 reads CASSQGSGTSGYNEQFF. Here the CDR3 DNA reads TGTGCCAGCAGCCAAGGATCCGGGACTAGCGGTTACAATGAGCAGTTCTTC.

As regards this clonotype: This may be a read error: a much more frequent sequence differs by one nucleotide. V gene TRBV12-3 or TRBV12-4 combines with J gene TRBJ2-1; TRBD1 aligns across 7 bases. The CDR3 extends over 14 amino acids. CDR3 amino acids: CACSLRGRGNEQFF. DNA for the CDR3: TGTGCCTGCAGTTTAAGGGGGCGCGGCAATGAGCAGTTCTTC.

The genes are TRBV20-1 and TRBJ2-5, with 11 bases matching TRBD2. Germline V gives CDR1 DFQATT, CDR2 SNEGSKA (reference sequence). Germline trimming cut 2 bases from V and 5 bases from J; bases unmatched to any gene: 7. The CDR3 is 15 residues long. The CDR3 coding sequence is TGCAGTGCTAGACCGACACTAGCGGGAGTTGAGACCCAGTACTTC. Its translation: CSARPTLAGVETQYF.

The table lists this clonotype with many counts. This chain uses TRBV28 with TRBJ2-3; D is undetermined. Germline V lookup: CDR1 MDHEN, CDR2 SYDVKM. V was cut by 7 bases and J by 6 bases, with 11 bases left in between. The CDR3 is made up of 12 amino acids. The CDR3 nucleotides read TGTGCCAGCACCCGAGGAACGGATACGCAGTATTTT. It yields the protein CASTRGTDTQYF.